The 8 T cell receptor beta chains below all came from one sample that was sequenced in a study of T cells in tuberculosis. The sample's time point: new active TB diagnosis, blood taken before or within 7 days of starting treatment. TCRdb keeps only in-frame clones here, not all; method: immunoSEQ multiplex PCR. The profile covers 22,000 or so clones, with approximately 86% appearing a single time and about 15% taken by the ten largest. The specimen comprised PBMCs, sampled at tuberculosis diagnosis. These receptors were collected from an adult with tuberculosis.

The gene calls are TRBV14 and TRBJ2-7; D gene uncertain. Trimming shortened V by 3 bases and J by 4 bases, and 10 bases separated the two germline ends. This CDR3 is built from 13 residues. Germline values: CDR1 SGHDN, CDR2 FVKESK. The CDR3 spells CASSHAGGYEQYF. In DNA, the CDR3 is TGTGCCAGCAGCCATGCCGGCGGATACGAGCAGTACTTC. The full variable domain, in which reference TRBV14 and TRBJ2-7 provide the parts outside the CDR3, is EAGVTQFPSHSVIEKGQTVTLRCDPISGHDNLYWYRRVMGKEIKFLLHFVKESKQDESGMPNNRFLAERTGGTYSTLKVQPAELEDSGVYFCASSHAGGYEQYFGPGTRLTVT.

The chain is built from TRBV9 and TRBJ2-5, with D tentatively TRBD2 (5 bases). Germline V lookup: CDR1 SGDLS, CDR2 YYNGEE. The CDR3 contains 13 residues. Between the trimmed V and J ends, which lost 0 bases and 4 bases, there was a span of 7 bases. CDR3 sequence (DNA): TGTGCCAGCAGCGTAGGTGCGGGAGAGACCCAGTACTTC. Protein: CASSVGAGETQYF.

V is TRBV10-3 and J is TRBJ2-7; TRBD2 might be the D (5 bases). This CDR3 comprises 12 residues. The V and J ends lost 8 bases and 7 bases respectively, with 15 bases between them. CDR1 is ENHRY, CDR2 SYGVKD, per germline. The CDR3 nucleotides are TGTGCCATCTGGCGGGTGCCCGGGGAGCAGTACTTC. Translation: CAIWRVPGEQYF.

The count of this clone is one. The CDR3 DNA follows: TGTGCCAGCTCCCGAGGAGACCCGATCTACAATGAGCAGTTCTTC. It specifies CASSRGDPIYNEQFF. The chain carries TRBV6-1 and TRBJ2-1, with D unclear. CDR3 length equals 15 residues. Between the trimmed V and J ends, which lost 8 bases and 3 bases, there was a span of 17 bases. Germline assignment: CDR1 MNHNS and CDR2 SASEGT.

The chain employs TRBV7-2 and TRBJ2-7; 9 bases are shared with TRBD1. V was pared by 2 bases and J by 7 bases, with 15 bases of the junction left unmatched. This CDR3 contains 17 residues. Germline lookup yields CDR1 SGHTA and CDR2 FQGNSA. CDR3 sequence reads: CASSLSFSRTGEREQYF. The CDR3 nucleotides are TGTGCCAGCAGCTTATCTTTCTCTAGGACAGGGGAGAGGGAGCAGTACTTC.

The chain has TRBV7-9 and TRBJ2-1; D is unclear. Germline V CDR1 and CDR2: SEHNR, FQNEAQ (reference sequence). Trimming took 5 bases from V and 9 from J, leaving 11 bases between them. The CDR3 is made up of 12 amino acids. This CDR3 reads CASSLRESEQFF. For the CDR3, the DNA is TGTGCCAGCAGCCTAAGAGAAAGTGAGCAGTTCTTC.

V usage is TRBV9 and J usage is TRBJ1-4, with 7 nucleotides matching TRBD1. Germline CDR1 SGDLS, CDR2 YYNGEE. V was pared by 4 bases and J by 8 bases, with 11 bases of the junction left unmatched. CDR3 length: 15 residues. CDR3 nucleotides: TGTGCCAGCAGCACCCATAAAGGGGACAGCGAAAAACTGTTTTTT. Protein: CASSTHKGDSEKLFF.

The chain carries TRBV27 and TRBJ2-7; TRBD2 aligns across 7 bases. Germline V gene sequence: CDR1 MNHEY, CDR2 SMNVEV (reference sequence). V lost 5 bases and J lost 3; bases outside the gene matches: 4. The CDR3 totals 13 residues. The chain's CDR3 is CASSKREGYEQYF. The CDR3 nucleotides read TGTGCCAGCAGTAAGAGGGAGGGCTACGAGCAGTACTTC.